This TCR beta chain was sequenced for a study of blood T cell repertoires in COVID-19. Original data processing: Estimation of nucleated cell counts relied on the amplification of reference gene primers. Generated by immunoSEQ multiplex PCR, the TCRdb table keeps only in-frame clones and is missing some. The DNA gave D and trimming, while V, J and clone size come from that table. The table has about 76,000 clones, roughly 85% seen once. Deletions cut 5 bases from V and 1 base from J, with 15 bases between. Germline values: CDR1 KGHSH, CDR2 LQKENI. This CDR3 contains 15 residues. Patients at the Seattle site were enrolled during active infection and followed longitudinally.

The sequence derives from a man aged 50 to 60 with COVID-19, enrolled during active disease. This chain links TRBV18 with TRBJ2-7; D possibly corresponds to TRBD2 (6 bases). Specimen: peripheral blood. In nucleotides, the CDR3 is TGTGCCAGCTCAGCCCTCCGGGGGACGTCCTACGAGCAGTACTTC. It yields the protein CASSALRGTSYEQYF.